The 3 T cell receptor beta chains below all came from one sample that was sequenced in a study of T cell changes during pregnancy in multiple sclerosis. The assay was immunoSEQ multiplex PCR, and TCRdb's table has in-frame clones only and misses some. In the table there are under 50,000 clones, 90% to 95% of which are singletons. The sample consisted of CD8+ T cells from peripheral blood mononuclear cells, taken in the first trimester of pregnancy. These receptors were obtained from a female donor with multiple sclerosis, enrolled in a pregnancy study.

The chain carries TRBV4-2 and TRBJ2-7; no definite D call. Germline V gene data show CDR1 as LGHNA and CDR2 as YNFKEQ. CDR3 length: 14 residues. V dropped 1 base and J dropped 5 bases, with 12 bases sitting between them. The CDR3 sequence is CASSQAELLNEQYF. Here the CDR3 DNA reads TGTGCCAGCAGCCAAGCCGAACTTCTGAACGAGCAGTACTTC.

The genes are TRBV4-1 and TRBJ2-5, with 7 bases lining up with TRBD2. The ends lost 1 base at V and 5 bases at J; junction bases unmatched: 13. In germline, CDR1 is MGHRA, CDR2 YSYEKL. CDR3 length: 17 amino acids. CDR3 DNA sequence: TGCGCCAGCAGCCAAGCCCATCCCGCTAGCGGCGAGGAGACCCAGTACTTC. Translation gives CASSQAHPASGEETQYF.

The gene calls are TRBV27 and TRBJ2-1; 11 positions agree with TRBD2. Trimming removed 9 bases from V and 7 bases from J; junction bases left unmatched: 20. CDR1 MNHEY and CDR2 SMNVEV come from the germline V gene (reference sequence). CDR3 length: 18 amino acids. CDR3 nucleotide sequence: TGTGCCAGAAAAAGGGGAGTAGCGGGAGGGCCAATAGGAAATGAGCAGTTCTTC. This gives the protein CARKRGVAGGPIGNEQFF.